This is a list of T cell receptor beta chains from one sample in a study of post-analysis software for immune sequencing data. Each CDR3 protein gets one entry after TCRdb re-called the PCR reads with MiXCR. The sample includes a few hundred thousand distinct CDR3 sequences, about 40% of them seen just once. Sequenced material: blood. The receptors stem from a girl between 5 and 17 years old with multiple sclerosis. Each CDR3 is given with its conserved first and last residue. The D gene is left open where the match is weak. Only part of the rows carry a size: once, few, many, or a class if the clone is expanded.

V	D	J	size	DNA	CDR3
TRBV20-1	-	TRBJ2-4	many	TGCAGTGCTAGAGATCCAGGGGGGACCCCAAACATTCAGTACTTC	CSARDPGGTPNIQYF
TRBV29-1	TRBD1	TRBJ2-6	many	TGCAGCGTTGTGACAGGGTCCCGGACTGGGGCCAACGTCCTGACTTTC	CSVVTGSRTGANVLTF
TRBV11-2	-	TRBJ2-2	few	TGTGCCAGCAGCCTAGTGACCGGGGAGCTGTTTTTT	CASSLVTGELFF
TRBV6-2/TRBV6-3	TRBD2	TRBJ2-1	many	TGTGCCAGCAACGCCCCAGCGGGGGGCAATGAGCAGTTCTTC	CASNAPAGGNEQFF
TRBV20-1	-	TRBJ2-2	-	TGCAGTGCTAGGCCAGACACTACCGGGAAGCTGTTTTTT	CSARPDTTGKLFF
TRBV10-3	TRBD1	TRBJ1-2	-	TGTGCCATCAGTGAATTCGCCGACAGGGCGGGTGGCTACACCTTC	CAISEFADRAGGYTF
TRBV20-1	TRBD1	TRBJ2-5	-	TGCAGTGCCACCGGGACAGGGGGCTTAGAGACCCAGTACTTC	CSATGTGGLETQYF
TRBV10-3	TRBD1	TRBJ2-7	-	TGTGCCATCGGGGACAGGGGGCCCTACGAGCAGTACTTC	CAIGDRGPYEQYF
TRBV10-3	-	TRBJ2-5	many	TGTGCCGTCAGTGAGTCGGTCCTTCTCGCGGTCCCGGGACTCTTCCAAGAGACCCAGTACTTC	CAVSESVLLAVPGLFQETQYF
TRBV5-1	TRBD1	TRBJ1-4	many	TGCGCCAGCAGCTTGGAAGGGGGCGGTGAAAAACTGTTTTTT	CASSLEGGGEKLFF
TRBV29-1	-	TRBJ2-1	-	TGCAGCGTGACAGGTCTTTACAATGAGCAGTTCTTC	CSVTGLYNEQFF
TRBV5-1	TRBD2	TRBJ2-1	many	TGCGCCAGCAGCTCGAGCGGGAGAGGCTACAATGAGCAGTTCTTC	CASSSSGRGYNEQFF
TRBV20-1	TRBD1	TRBJ1-1	few	TGCAGTGCTCCCGCCAGGGGGCGCGTGAACACTGAAGCTTTCTTT	CSAPARGRVNTEAFF
TRBV20-1	-	TRBJ2-1	many	TGCAGCGCCCCCCCTAGAGCCCGAGGGGAAAATGAGCAGTTCTTC	CSAPPRARGENEQFF
TRBV20-1	TRBD1	TRBJ1-4	-	TGCAGTGCTAGAGATACCAGGGGGCGGTATGATGAAAAACGGTTTTTT	CSARDTRGRYDEKRFF
TRBV7-3	-	TRBJ1-5	-	TGTGCCAGCAGCTTGGACGGAACTAGCAATCAGCCCCAGCATTTT	CASSLDGTSNQPQHF
TRBV10-3	-	TRBJ2-1	many	TGTGCCATCAGTGAGTCGTTAGTCCCCAGGGGAGACAATGAGCAGTTCTTC	CAISESLVPRGDNEQFF
TRBV7-2	-	TRBJ2-2	-	TGTGCCAGCAGCATCCTAGTATCCGGGCGCGGGGAGCTGTTTTTT	CASSILVSGRGELFF
TRBV4-2	-	TRBJ2-4	few	TGTGCCAGCAGCCAAGATGAGATAGGGGTTGGGGCCAAAAACATTCAGTACTTC	CASSQDEIGVGAKNIQYF
TRBV12-3/TRBV12-4	TRBD2	TRBJ2-1	many	TGTGCCAGCATAGGGCTCAGCGGGGCCGGGGGTGAGCAGTTCTTC	CASIGLSGAGGEQFF
TRBV11-2	-	TRBJ2-1	many	TGTGCCAGCAGCTTAGGTGGGTGGGGGAACAGTGAGCAGTTCTTC	CASSLGGWGNSEQFF
TRBV6-1	TRBD1	TRBJ2-2	few	TGTGCCAGCAGGCGCCGTCCGGGACAGGGGGCAACCGGGGAGCTGTTTTTT	CASRRRPGQGATGELFF
TRBV5-1	-	TRBJ2-6	many	TGCGCCAGCAGAGAACAGAGCTCTGGGGCCAACGTCCTGACTTTC	CASREQSSGANVLTF
TRBV27	TRBD2	TRBJ2-1	-	TGTGCCAGCAGCCAAAGCGGGAGGATTGGCGATGAGCAGTTCTTC	CASSQSGRIGDEQFF
TRBV6-5	-	TRBJ1-6	many	TGTGCCAGCAGTTACGCCCGGGGGCGGATCGGGGGGTCACCCCTCCACTTT	CASSYARGRIGGSPLHF
TRBV7-9	-	TRBJ2-5	-	TGTGCCAGTGGTACTTCCGGGACATTGAAAGAGACCCAGTACTTC	CASGTSGTLKETQYF
TRBV5-1	-	TRBJ2-3	many	TGCGCCAGCAGCTTGGGACCTCGGGGTGGAACAGATACGCAGTATTTT	CASSLGPRGGTDTQYF
TRBV4-1	-	TRBJ2-3	many	TGCGCCAGCAGCCAAGAGTGGGGTAACGCAGATACGCAGTATTTT	CASSQEWGNADTQYF
TRBV28	-	TRBJ1-5	many	TGTGCCAGCAGTGTAAACAGGGGCAATCAGCCCCAGCATTTT	CASSVNRGNQPQHF
TRBV6-5	TRBD2	TRBJ2-2	few	TGTGCCAGCAGGATAGCGGGGGGGCCTGGTGGGGAGCTGTTTTTT	CASRIAGGPGGELFF
TRBV7-2	TRBD1	TRBJ1-2	-	TGTGCCAGCAGCGACAGGGGGCCCATCTATGGCTACACCTTC	CASSDRGPIYGYTF
TRBV3-1	TRBD1	TRBJ1-2	-	TGTGCCAGCAGCTACTCGACAGGGGCCAATCCTAACTATGGCTACACCTTC	CASSYSTGANPNYGYTF
TRBV20-1	TRBD2	TRBJ2-3	few	TGCAGTGCTAGCGCCCTGACTAGCGGGAGTGGTACGCAGTATTTT	CSASALTSGSGTQYF
TRBV7-2	-	TRBJ2-7	many	TGTGCCAGCAGCTTAGTCCCAGGGACTTCCTACGAGCAGTACTTC	CASSLVPGTSYEQYF
TRBV27	-	TRBJ1-2	many	TGTGCCAGCAGTTTAGCGGCAGATCTTGGCTACACCTTC	CASSLAADLGYTF
TRBV5-1	TRBD1	TRBJ2-1	-	TGCGCCAGCAGCCCCGGACAGGGGGCGAGGGATTACAATGAGCAGTTCTTC	CASSPGQGARDYNEQFF
TRBV28	-	TRBJ1-4	-	TGTGCCAGCAGTTTGCGTTCAGCTAATGAAAAACTGTTTTTT	CASSLRSANEKLFF
TRBV12-3/TRBV12-4	-	TRBJ2-3	many	TGTGCCAGCAGTTCGTCGGGCCCAGATACGCAGTATTTT	CASSSSGPDTQYF
TRBV29-1	-	TRBJ2-3	-	TGCAGCGTTGGATATCAAGGTGGGGATACGCAGTATTTT	CSVGYQGGDTQYF
TRBV14	-	TRBJ2-1	-	TGTGCCAGCAGCCAAGAATCGGACACTTACTACAATGAGCAGTTCTTC	CASSQESDTYYNEQFF
TRBV7-9	-	TRBJ2-3	many	TGTGCCAGCAGTTATTCCACAGATACGCAGTATTTT	CASSYSTDTQYF
TRBV25-1	-	TRBJ2-6	-	TGTGCCGGCAGTGAACGGTTCTCTGGGGCCAACGTCCTGACTTTC	CAGSERFSGANVLTF
TRBV27	-	TRBJ1-2	-	TGTGCCAGTCAAACCTTGGACAGAAACTATGGCTACACCTTC	CASQTLDRNYGYTF
TRBV6-6	TRBD1	TRBJ1-1	-	TGTGCCAGCAGTTTCTTGACAGGGCCTGAGGCTTTCTTT	CASSFLTGPEAFF
TRBV5-1	-	TRBJ2-5	-	TGCGCCAGCAGCTGCCAGGACAGGGAGGGTGAGCAGTACTTC	CASSCQDREGEQYF
TRBV27	-	TRBJ2-1	-	TGTGCCAGCAGAAAGACTACAGGGCGTGAGCAGTTCTTC	CASRKTTGREQFF
TRBV3-1	TRBD2	TRBJ2-7	-	TGTGCCAGCAGCCAAGACCTGGGTAGACTAGCGGGAGACAATGAGCAGTACTTC	CASSQDLGRLAGDNEQYF
TRBV7-8	-	TRBJ2-7	many	TGTGCCAGCAGCTCGGCACCAGCCGCGGCCCTGAAGGCCTACGAGCAGTACTTC	CASSSAPAAALKAYEQYF
TRBV2	-	TRBJ2-7	-	TGTGCCAGCTCCTTGGCAGACGAGCAGTACTTC	CASSLADEQYF
TRBV14	TRBD2	TRBJ2-1	-	TGTGCCAGCAGCCAAGTAGCTAGCGGCAGGTCCTACAATGAGCAGTTCTTC	CASSQVASGRSYNEQFF